One and the same sample provided the 10 T cell receptor beta chains below, sequenced in a study of T cell responses to AZD1222 COVID-19 vaccine. Method: immunoSEQ multiplex PCR; TCRdb's copy keeps in-frame clones and lacks some. The sample shows 130,000 or so clones, less than 90% of them seen only once. The sample here was peripheral blood, taken on day 0 of AZD1222 vaccination. The source is an adult in good health.

The J gene is TRBJ2-1, the V gene TRBV11-2; TRBD2 matches at 8 bases. V gave up 2 bases and J gave up 6 bases; unmatched junction bases: 18. The CDR3 contains 19 residues. Germline lookup yields CDR1 SGHAT and CDR2 FQNNGV. This chain's CDR3 is CASSLRDSPLAESSNEQFF. In DNA, the CDR3 is TGTGCCAGCAGCTTAAGGGACTCCCCACTAGCGGAATCTTCCAATGAGCAGTTCTTC.

The V and J genes are TRBV25-1 and TRBJ2-1; tentative D call: TRBD2 (5 bases). The V and J ends lost 1 base and 5 bases respectively, with 12 bases between them. The CDR3 totals 15 residues. CDR1 and CDR2 (germline): MGHDK, SYGVNS. The CDR3 is CASSELGAANNEQFF. CDR3 sequence (DNA): TGTGCCAGCAGTGAATTGGGAGCGGCTAACAATGAGCAGTTCTTC.

The rearrangement uses TRBV7-9 and TRBJ2-5; 9 positions agree with TRBD1. The CDR3 consists of 15 residues. J gave up 3 bases and V 5 bases, and 7 bases lay outside the gene matches. Germline CDR1 SEHNR, CDR2 FQNEAQ (reference sequence). The CDR3 spells CASSPGQGSEETQYF. The CDR3 region has the DNA TGTGCCAGCAGCCCCGGACAGGGGAGTGAAGAGACCCAGTACTTC.

The chain has TRBV7-2 and TRBJ2-5; D ambiguous. Germline assignment: CDR1 SGHTA and CDR2 FQGNSA. This CDR3 has 13 residues. V was trimmed by 5 bases and J by 2 bases, leaving 9 bases between them. The CDR3 protein is CASSVELQETQYF. Written as DNA, the CDR3 is TGTGCCAGCAGCGTAGAACTACAAGAGACCCAGTACTTC.

V is TRBV3-1 (or the pseudogene TRBV3-2) and J is TRBJ2-2; tentatively, D is TRBD1 or TRBD2 (5 bases each). This CDR3 is 13 amino acids long. V was trimmed by 0 bases and J by 8 bases, leaving 7 bases between them. Germline V lookup: CDR1 LGHDT, CDR2 YNNKEL (reference sequence). The CDR3 spells CASSQDWGGELFF. In DNA, the CDR3 is TGTGCCAGCAGCCAAGATTGGGGGGGGGAGCTGTTTTTT.

The CDR3 bases are TGTGCCTGGAGTGTAAGTCCCGGGTTCGAGGAAAAACTGTTTTTT. Encoded protein: CAWSVSPGFEEKLFF. The chain joins TRBV30 to TRBJ1-4; D remains unclear. The V and J ends lost 0 bases and 8 bases respectively, with 16 bases between them. The germline gives CDR1 GTSNPN, CDR2 SVGIG (reference sequence). The CDR3 covers 15 residues.

V usage is TRBV7-2 and J usage is TRBJ1-2; maybe TRBD1 (5 bases). Trimming cost V 1 base and J 4 bases, with 10 bases left between them. Germline CDR1 is SGHTA and CDR2 is FQGNSA. This CDR3 contains 14 residues. The CDR3 loop reads CASSLEGLVYGYTF. CDR3 sequence (DNA): TGTGCCAGCAGCTTAGAGGGGTTGGTCTATGGCTACACCTTC. Looking up the rest from reference TRBV7-2 and TRBJ1-2 gives the full variable domain: GAGVSQSPSNKVTEKGKDVELRCDPISGHTALYWYRQSLGQGLEFLIYFQGNSAPDKSGLPSDRFSAERTGGSVSTLTIQRTQQEDSAVYLCASSLEGLVYGYTFGSGTRLTVV.

This clone came up once. This chain connects TRBV5-8 to TRBJ1-2; 10 bases agree with TRBD1. This CDR3 has 14 amino acids. V shed 3 bases, J shed 7 bases, and the junction held 6 bases outside the gene matches. In germline, CDR1 is SGHTS, CDR2 YDEGEE. The CDR3 spells CASSSRTGGVGYTF. For the CDR3, the DNA is TGTGCCAGCAGCTCCCGGACAGGGGGAGTTGGCTACACCTTC. The variable domain in full, completed from reference TRBV5-8 and TRBJ1-2, reads EAGVTQSPTHLIKTRGQQATLRCSPISGHTSVYWYQQALGLGLQFLLWYDEGEERNRGNFPPRFSGRQFPNYSSELNVNALELEDSALYLCASSSRTGGVGYTFGSGTRLTVV.

The V gene is TRBV5-1, the J gene TRBJ1-3; unclear D gene. V gave up 4 bases and J gave up 2 bases, with 13 bases separating them. From germline, CDR1 is SGHRS and CDR2 YFSETQ. CDR3 length equals 15 residues. The CDR3 coding sequence is TGCGCCAGCAGCCTCGGCACGCAGGCTGGAAACACCATATATTTT. Protein sequence: CASSLGTQAGNTIYF.

The rearrangement joins TRBV19 to TRBJ1-2; D may be TRBD1 (5 bases). The V and J ends lost 5 bases and 4 bases respectively, with 20 bases between them. This CDR3 has 16 residues. The germline gives CDR1 LNHDA, CDR2 SQIVND (reference sequence). The chain's CDR3 is CASSFSPGTRGYGYTF. The CDR3 region has the DNA TGTGCCAGTAGTTTCAGTCCCGGGACCCGGGGCTATGGCTACACCTTC.